Presented here are 11 T cell receptor beta chains from one specimen sequenced in a study of T-cell reconstitution after alpha-beta-depleted transplantation in children. TCRbeta library construction was performed incorporating unique molecular identifiers. TCRdb redid the calling of the PCR reads with MiXCR, one entry per CDR3 protein. This table holds hundreds of thousands of distinct CDR3 sequences, around 15% found once. The sequences come from PBMCs, mostly from graft donor cells, collected 360 days after TCRalphabeta/CD19-depleted stem cell transplant. Receptors were obtained from a boy in the first two years of life who had a stem cell transplant for Wiskott-Aldrich syndrome, so the T cells may come from the graft donor.

This clonotype has more than one count but fewer than ten. The chain couples TRBV7-8 to TRBJ2-7; 8 bases map to TRBD1. After removal of 5 bases from V and 7 bases from J, the junction contained 10 bases not matched to a gene. The V gene's germline CDR1 is SGHVS and CDR2 FQNEAQ. This CDR3 has 14 amino acids. The CDR3 loop is CASSHRTGTMEQYF. The CDR3 nucleotides are TGTGCCAGCAGCCACCGGACAGGGACGATGGAGCAGTACTTC. The entire variable domain, with the rest obtained from reference TRBV7-8 and TRBJ2-7, is as follows: GAGVSQSPRYKVAKRGQDVALRCDPISGHVSLFWYQQALGQGPEFLTYFQNEAQLDKSGLPSDRFFAERPEGSVSTLKIQRTQQEDSAVYLCASSHRTGTMEQYFGPGTRLTVT.

This chain uses TRBV7-9 with TRBJ2-1, with 9 bases matching TRBD2. V was clipped by 2 bases and J by 6 bases; unmatched bases: 5. The CDR3 totals 15 residues. Germline V CDR1 and CDR2: SEHNR, FQNEAQ (reference sequence). CDR3 in amino acids: CASSLLAGYRNEQFF. The CDR3 coding sequence is TGTGCCAGCAGCTTACTAGCGGGATATCGCAATGAGCAGTTCTTC. Based on the CDR3 plus reference TRBV7-9 and TRBJ2-1, the full variable domain is DTGVSQNPRHKITKRGQNVTFRCDPISEHNRLYWYRQTLGQGPEFLTYFQNEAQLEKSRLLSDRFSAERPKGSFSTLEIQRTEQGDSAMYLCASSLLAGYRNEQFFGPGTRLTVL.

There are a few counts of this clonotype. The rearrangement joins TRBV29-1 to TRBJ2-3; D gene unclear. V lost 1 base, J lost 1 base, and 9 bases lay in between. This CDR3 comprises 14 residues. CDR1 is SQVTM, CDR2 ANQGSEA, per germline. The CDR3 DNA reads TGCAGCGTTGAAGTGGGTCGAGGCACAGATACGCAGTATTTT. Translated, it gives CSVEVGRGTDTQYF.

This clonotype came up a few times. This chain joins TRBV24-1 and TRBJ2-5, with a weak D call TRBD2 (5 bases). CDR3 length: 14 residues. The V and J ends lost 8 bases and 5 bases respectively, with 17 bases between them. Germline V gives CDR1 KGHDR, CDR2 SFDVKD. CDR3 in amino acids: CATTRGIVWETQYF. The CDR3 DNA reads as TGTGCCACCACCCGAGGGATCGTCTGGGAGACCCAGTACTTC.

The rearrangement joins TRBV4-1 to TRBJ2-7; TRBD1 might be the D (6 bases). Trimming pared 5 bases from V and 4 bases from J, leaving 18 bases between. The germline V gene encodes CDR1 MGHRA and CDR2 YSYEKL. There are 15 residues in the CDR3. The CDR3 protein is CASSSPRDKSYEQYF. CDR3 coding DNA: TGCGCCAGCAGCTCCCCCCGGGACAAGTCTTACGAGCAGTACTTC.

Only a few counts were recorded for this clonotype. This chain uses TRBV5-1 with TRBJ2-5, with 7 nucleotides matching TRBD1. V gave up 3 bases and J gave up 2 bases; unmatched junction bases: 10. The CDR3 spans 16 residues. Per germline, CDR1 SGHRS and CDR2 YFSETQ. For the CDR3, the DNA is TGCGCCAGCAGCTCCGGCACGGGACAGTGGCAAGAGACCCAGTACTTC. It translates to CASSSGTGQWQETQYF.

This clonotype was detected only a few times. V gene TRBV20-1 combines with J gene TRBJ1-1; 8 nucleotides match TRBD1. CDR3 length: 16 residues. V was clipped by 2 bases and J by 0 bases; unmatched bases: 8. CDR1 is DFQATT and CDR2 is SNEGSKA in the germline V gene (reference sequence). The CDR3 nucleotides are TGCAGTGCTAGAAAAGCTCAGGGGGCTATGAACACTGAAGCTTTCTTT. This sequence encodes CSARKAQGAMNTEAFF.

Ten or more counts support this clonotype. The chain links TRBV12-3 or TRBV12-4 to TRBJ2-2; 15 bases map to TRBD2. Trimming removed 0 bases from V and 1 base from J; junction bases left unmatched: 3. This CDR3 has 19 residues. CDR3 DNA: TGTGCCAGCAGTTTAGCGCGGACTAGCGGGAGGGTGAACACCGGGGAGCTGTTTTTT. Its protein is CASSLARTSGRVNTGELFF.

The table lists this clonotype with a few counts. V usage is TRBV12-3 or TRBV12-4 and J usage is TRBJ1-4; 7 nucleotides line up with TRBD1. The CDR3 runs 13 residues. The trim removed 6 bases at V and 8 bases at J, leaving 6 bases unmatched. CDR3: CASRNDREEKLFF. CDR3 nucleotide sequence: TGTGCCAGCAGAAACGACAGGGAGGAAAAACTGTTTTTT.

The chain links TRBV2 to TRBJ2-2; 9 positions match TRBD2. The germline V gene has CDR1 SNHLY and CDR2 FYNNEI. The CDR3 loop spans 14 amino acids. With 3 bases clipped from V and 7 bases from J, the junction kept 3 bases outside the gene matches. In nucleotides, the CDR3 is TGTGCCAGCAGTGAGGGACTAGCAGTCGGGGAGCTGTTTTTT. Translation: CASSEGLAVGELFF.

The chain couples TRBV27 to TRBJ2-1; D is undetermined. Trimming cost V 3 bases and J 0 bases, with 9 bases left between them. The CDR3 is 15 residues long. The germline V gene encodes CDR1 MNHEY and CDR2 SMNVEV (reference sequence). The CDR3 nucleotides are TGTGCCAGCAGTTTTAAGTTAATCTCCTACAATGAGCAGTTCTTC. It specifies CASSFKLISYNEQFF.